The T cell receptor beta chain under discussion was sequenced for a study of T cell changes during pregnancy in multiple sclerosis. Assay: immunoSEQ multiplex PCR; the TCRdb copy retains only in-frame clones and omits some. The table includes tens of thousands of clones, roughly 90% detected once. This CDR3 is built from 14 residues. The germline V gene has CDR1 MNHNS and CDR2 SASEGT. The junction had 5 bases not matched to a gene; V was cut back by 9 bases and J by 0 bases. This chain uses TRBV6-1 with TRBJ2-3; TRBD2 agrees at 8 bases. This sequence originates from a female donor with multiple sclerosis, enrolled in a pregnancy study. Specimen: peripheral blood, collected in the first trimester of pregnancy. The CDR3 nucleotides read TGTGCCAGTCATGAGCGGGGGAGCACAGATACGCAGTATTTT. It specifies CASHERGSTDTQYF.